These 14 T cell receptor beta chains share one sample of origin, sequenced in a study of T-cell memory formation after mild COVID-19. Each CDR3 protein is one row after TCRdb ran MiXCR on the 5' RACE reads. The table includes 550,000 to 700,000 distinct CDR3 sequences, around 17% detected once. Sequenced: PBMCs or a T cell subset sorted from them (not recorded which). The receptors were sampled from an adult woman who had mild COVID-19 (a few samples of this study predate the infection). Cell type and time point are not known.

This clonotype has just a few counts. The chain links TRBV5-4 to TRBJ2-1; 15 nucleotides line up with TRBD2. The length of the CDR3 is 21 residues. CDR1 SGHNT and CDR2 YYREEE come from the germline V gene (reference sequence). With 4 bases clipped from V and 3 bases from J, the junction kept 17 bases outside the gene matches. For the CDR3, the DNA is TGTGCCAGCAGCCTTGGACTGGGACTAGCGGGGGGTACCGTCGACTACAATGAGCAGTTCTTC. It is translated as CASSLGLGLAGGTVDYNEQFF.

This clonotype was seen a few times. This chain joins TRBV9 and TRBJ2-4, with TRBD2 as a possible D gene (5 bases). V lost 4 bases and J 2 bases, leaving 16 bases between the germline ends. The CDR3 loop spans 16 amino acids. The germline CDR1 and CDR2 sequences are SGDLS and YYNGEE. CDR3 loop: CASSPRLTGTKNIQYF. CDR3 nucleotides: TGTGCCAGCAGCCCCAGGTTGACGGGGACCAAAAACATTCAGTACTTC.

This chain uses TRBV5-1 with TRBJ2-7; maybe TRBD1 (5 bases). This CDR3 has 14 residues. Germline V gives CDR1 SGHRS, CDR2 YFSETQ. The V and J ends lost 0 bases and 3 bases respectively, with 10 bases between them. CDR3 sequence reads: CASSLGARGYEQYF. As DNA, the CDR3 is TGCGCCAGCAGCTTGGGGGCAAGGGGCTACGAGCAGTACTTC.

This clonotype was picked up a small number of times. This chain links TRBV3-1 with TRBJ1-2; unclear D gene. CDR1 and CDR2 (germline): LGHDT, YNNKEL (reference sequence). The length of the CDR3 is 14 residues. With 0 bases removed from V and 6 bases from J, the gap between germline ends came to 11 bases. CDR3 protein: CASSQDIRRHGYTF. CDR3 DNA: TGTGCCAGCAGCCAAGATATACGGCGGCATGGCTACACCTTC.

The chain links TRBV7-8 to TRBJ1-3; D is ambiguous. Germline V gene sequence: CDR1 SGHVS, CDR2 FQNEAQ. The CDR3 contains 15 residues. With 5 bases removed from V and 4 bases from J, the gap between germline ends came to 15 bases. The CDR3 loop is CASSRSAGVGNTIYF. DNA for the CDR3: TGTGCCAGCAGCCGCAGTGCCGGGGTGGGAAACACCATATATTTT.

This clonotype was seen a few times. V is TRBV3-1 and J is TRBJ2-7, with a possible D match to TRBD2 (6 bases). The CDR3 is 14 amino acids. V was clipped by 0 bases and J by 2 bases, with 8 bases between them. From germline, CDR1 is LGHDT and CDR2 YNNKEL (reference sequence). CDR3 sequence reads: CASSQEGTAYEQYF. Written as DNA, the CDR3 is TGTGCCAGCAGCCAAGAAGGGACTGCCTACGAGCAGTACTTC.

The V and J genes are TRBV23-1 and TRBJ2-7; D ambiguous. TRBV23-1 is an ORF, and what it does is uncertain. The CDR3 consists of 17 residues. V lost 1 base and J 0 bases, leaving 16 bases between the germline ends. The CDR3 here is CASSQWFISVRSYEQYF. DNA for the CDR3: TGCGCCAGCAGTCAATGGTTCATTTCGGTGCGCTCCTACGAGCAGTACTTC.

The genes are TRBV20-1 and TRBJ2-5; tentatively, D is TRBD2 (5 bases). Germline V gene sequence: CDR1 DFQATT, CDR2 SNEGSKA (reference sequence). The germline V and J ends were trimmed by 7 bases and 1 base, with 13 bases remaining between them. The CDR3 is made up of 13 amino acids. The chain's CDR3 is CSEKASSQETQYF. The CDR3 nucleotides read TGCAGTGAAAAGGCTAGCTCCCAAGAGACCCAGTACTTC.

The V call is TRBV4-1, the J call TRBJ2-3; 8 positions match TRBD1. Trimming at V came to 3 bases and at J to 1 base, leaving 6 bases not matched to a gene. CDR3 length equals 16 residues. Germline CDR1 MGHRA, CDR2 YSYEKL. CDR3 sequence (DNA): TGCGCCAGCAGCCACCCCAGGGGGCGGGGCACAGATACGCAGTATTTT. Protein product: CASSHPRGRGTDTQYF.

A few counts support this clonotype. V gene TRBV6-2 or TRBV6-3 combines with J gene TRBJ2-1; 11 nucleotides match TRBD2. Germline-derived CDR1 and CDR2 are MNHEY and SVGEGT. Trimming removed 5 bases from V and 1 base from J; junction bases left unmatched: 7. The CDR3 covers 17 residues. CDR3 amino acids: CASSKGGLADSYNEQFF. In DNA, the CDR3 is TGTGCCAGCAGTAAAGGGGGACTAGCGGATTCCTACAATGAGCAGTTCTTC.

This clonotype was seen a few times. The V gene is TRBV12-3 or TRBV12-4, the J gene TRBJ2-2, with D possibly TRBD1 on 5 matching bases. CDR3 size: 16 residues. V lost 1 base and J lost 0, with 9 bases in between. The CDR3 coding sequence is TGTGCCAGCAGTTTAGAGACCAGGGCGAACACCGGGGAGCTGTTTTTT. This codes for CASSLETRANTGELFF.

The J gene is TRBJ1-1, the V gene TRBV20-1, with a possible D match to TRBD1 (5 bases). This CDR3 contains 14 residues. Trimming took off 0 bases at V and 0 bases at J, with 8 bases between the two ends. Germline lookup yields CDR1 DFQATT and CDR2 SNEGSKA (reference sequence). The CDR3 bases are TGCAGTGCTAGAGATGGGGCAGTGAACACTGAAGCTTTCTTT. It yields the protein CSARDGAVNTEAFF.

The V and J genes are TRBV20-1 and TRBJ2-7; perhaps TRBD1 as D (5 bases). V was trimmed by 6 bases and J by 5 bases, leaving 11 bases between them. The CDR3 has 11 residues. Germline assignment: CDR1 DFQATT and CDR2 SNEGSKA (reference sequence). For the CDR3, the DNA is TGCAGTGCCCCAGGGTTAGACGAGCAGTACTTC. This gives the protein CSAPGLDEQYF.

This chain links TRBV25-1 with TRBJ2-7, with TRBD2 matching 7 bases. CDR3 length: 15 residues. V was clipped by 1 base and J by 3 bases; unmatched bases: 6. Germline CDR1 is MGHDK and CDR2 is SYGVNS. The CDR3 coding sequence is TGTGCCAGCAGTGAATTGGGGGGGGGTGGCTACGAGCAGTACTTC. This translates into CASSELGGGGYEQYF.